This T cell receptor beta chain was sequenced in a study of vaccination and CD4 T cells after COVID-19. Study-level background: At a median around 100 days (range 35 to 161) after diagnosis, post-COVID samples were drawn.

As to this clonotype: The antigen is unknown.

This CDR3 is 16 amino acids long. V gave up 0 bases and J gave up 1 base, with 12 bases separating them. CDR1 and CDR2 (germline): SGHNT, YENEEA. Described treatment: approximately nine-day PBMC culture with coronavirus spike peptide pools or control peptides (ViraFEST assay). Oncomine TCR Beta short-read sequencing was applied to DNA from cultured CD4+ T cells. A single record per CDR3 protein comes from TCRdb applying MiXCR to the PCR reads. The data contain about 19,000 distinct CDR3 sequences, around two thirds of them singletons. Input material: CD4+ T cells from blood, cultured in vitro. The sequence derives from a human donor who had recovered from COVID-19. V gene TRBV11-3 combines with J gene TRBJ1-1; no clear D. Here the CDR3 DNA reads TGTGCCAGCAGCTTAGATCAGCCGGAAGAGAACACTGAAGCTTTCTTT. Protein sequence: CASSLDQPEENTEAFF.